A selection of T cell receptor beta chains follows, all from one sample in a study of vaccination and CD4 T cells after COVID-19. A single record per CDR3 protein comes from TCRdb applying MiXCR to the PCR reads. The data contain just over 20,000 distinct CDR3 sequences, around two thirds of them singletons. No antigen has been identified for these receptors. The sample in question was CD4+ T cells from blood, cultured in vitro, obtained before SARS-CoV-2 vaccination. The receptors originated from a human donor who received a COVID-19 vaccine. Each CDR3 is given with its conserved first and last residue. D genes are given only for firm matches. The size entry is marked missing in some rows and otherwise reads once, few, many or a size class.

>.|.|TRBJ2-3|TRBV20-1
TGCAGTGCTGGGAGGACAGACACAGATACGCAGTATTTT
CSAGRTDTDTQYF
>.|.|TRBJ1-2|TRBV12-3/TRBV12-4
TGTGCCAGCAGTCCGAGCCCCCCTACCGATACTAACTATGGCTACACCTTC
CASSPSPPTDTNYGYTF
>TRBD1|.|TRBJ1-1|TRBV5-1
TGCGCCACCTCACAGGGGACGAACACTGAAGCTTTCTTT
CATSQGTNTEAFF
>.|.|TRBJ2-5|TRBV10-1
TGCGCCAGCAGTGAGCGCCAGCTAAGAGAGACCCAGTACTTC
CASSERQLRETQYF
>.|.|TRBJ1-2|TRBV5-4
TGTGCCAGCAGCTTGGCCCGATCTAACTATGGCTACACCTTC
CASSLARSNYGYTF
>.|.|TRBJ2-2|TRBV20-1
TGCAGTGCCGACAGGGAGGGGACCGGGGAGCTGTTTTTT
CSADREGTGELFF
>.|.|TRBJ1-2|TRBV24-1
TGTGCCACCAGTTATTCGGGGGGAGGCTACACCTTC
CATSYSGGGYTF
>TRBD1|.|TRBJ2-2|TRBV19
TGTGCCAGTAGTCTCCGGACAGGGGCTGATACCGGGGAGCTGTTTTTT
CASSLRTGADTGELFF
>TRBD1|.|TRBJ2-7|TRBV6-1
TGTGCCAGCAGTGGCGGGACAGGGTCCGGTCGCGAGCAGTACTTC
CASSGGTGSGREQYF
>.|once|TRBJ1-3|TRBV5-4
TGTGCCGGCGGCGGGCCCCCCTCTGGAAACACCATATATTTT
CAGGGPPSGNTIYF
>TRBD1|few|TRBJ2-7|TRBV6-5
TGTGCCAGCAGTTACGGTCCCGGACAGGGCTCCTACGAGCAGTACTTC
CASSYGPGQGSYEQYF
>TRBD1|.|TRBJ1-1|TRBV12-5
TGTGCTAGTGGTTCCAGGGGGCAGGGAATGAACACTGAAGCTTTCTTT
CASGSRGQGMNTEAFF
>.|.|TRBJ1-1|TRBV7-8
TGTGCCAGCAGCTTAGTAGGGGACACTGAAGCTTTCTTT
CASSLVGDTEAFF
>.|.|TRBJ2-1|TRBV12-3/TRBV12-4
TGTGCCAGCAGTTTAGTAGTCGGGGGGCACTACAATGAGCAGTTCTTC
CASSLVVGGHYNEQFF
>.|.|TRBJ1-2|TRBV30
TGTGCCTGGAGTGTATCGGGGGTTAGGGGCTACACCTTC
CAWSVSGVRGYTF
>.|few|TRBJ2-5|TRBV6-2/TRBV6-3
TGTGCCAGCAGCCGGTCAAACGCTCAAGAGACCCAGTACTTC
CASSRSNAQETQYF